The clone carrying this TCR beta chain was counted at least ten times. Each sample yielded at least 5 micrograms of PBMC total RNA. The data stem from a study of blood T cells in healthy people across ages. Alongside a J-beta primer mix, a sample-barcoded 5' primer served in a second PCR lasting roughly 7 to 12 cycles. Using its own MiXCR run on the 5' RACE reads, TCRdb lists one record per CDR3 protein. The table shows 600,000 or so distinct CDR3 sequences, with less than 35% occurring only once. The TCR comes from a woman older than 75 in good health. Sequencing was done on a sample of blood.

For the CDR3, the DNA is TGTGCCAGCAGTTTCCAGCGGGGGGTTAGGGATACGCAGTATTTT. Protein: CASSFQRGVRDTQYF. The chain links TRBV12-3 or TRBV12-4 to TRBJ2-3, with 9 nucleotides matching TRBD2. CDR3 size: 15 residues. V shed 3 bases and J 6 bases; nucleotides not matched to a gene: 7.